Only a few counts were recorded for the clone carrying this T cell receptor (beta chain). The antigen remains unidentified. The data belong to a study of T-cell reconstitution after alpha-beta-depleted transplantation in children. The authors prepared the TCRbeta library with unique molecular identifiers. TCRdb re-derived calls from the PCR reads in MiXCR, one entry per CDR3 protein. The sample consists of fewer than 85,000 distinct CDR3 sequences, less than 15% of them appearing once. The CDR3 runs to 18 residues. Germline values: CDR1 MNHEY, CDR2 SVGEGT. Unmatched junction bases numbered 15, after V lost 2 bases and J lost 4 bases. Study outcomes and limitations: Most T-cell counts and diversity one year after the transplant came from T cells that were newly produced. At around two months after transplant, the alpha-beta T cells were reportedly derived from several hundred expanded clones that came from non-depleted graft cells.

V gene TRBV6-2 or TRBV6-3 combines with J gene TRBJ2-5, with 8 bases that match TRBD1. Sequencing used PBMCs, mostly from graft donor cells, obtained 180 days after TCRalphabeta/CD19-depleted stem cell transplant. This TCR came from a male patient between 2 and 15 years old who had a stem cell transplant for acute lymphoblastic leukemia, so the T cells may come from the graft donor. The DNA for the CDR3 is TGTGCCAGCAGTTACGGAATAAGGCAGGGGGCAAGAGGAGAGACCCAGTACTTC. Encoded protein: CASSYGIRQGARGETQYF.